This T cell receptor beta chain was captured by sequencing in a study of blood T cell repertoires in COVID-19. Overall study context: Samples came from the United States, Italy and Spain, spanning acute and convalescent COVID-19. Sources were T cells, B-cell-depleted T cells, or PBMCs; the material itself was cDNA or gDNA.

In the authors' methods: Amplification with reference gene primers provided the estimates of nucleated cell counts. The method was immunoSEQ multiplex PCR; TCRdb's version includes in-frame clones alone and lacks a portion of them. For V, J and clone size, that table is used; D and trimming come from the DNA. Among just over 150,000 clones listed, roughly 85% were seen once. The V end lost 0 bases, the J end lost 7 bases, and 7 bases lay between the germline ends. Germline CDR1 reads LGHDT; CDR2 reads YNNKEL (reference sequence). This CDR3 has 13 amino acids. Material: peripheral blood. The genes are TRBV3-1 (or the pseudogene TRBV3-2) and TRBJ1-5; D might be TRBD1 (6 bases). This sequence originates from a human donor with acute or convalescent COVID-19. The donor label of this sample is uncertain. In DNA form, the CDR3 reads TGTGCCAGCAGCCAAGACAGGGGCCAGCCCCAGCATTTT. This codes for CASSQDRGQPQHF.